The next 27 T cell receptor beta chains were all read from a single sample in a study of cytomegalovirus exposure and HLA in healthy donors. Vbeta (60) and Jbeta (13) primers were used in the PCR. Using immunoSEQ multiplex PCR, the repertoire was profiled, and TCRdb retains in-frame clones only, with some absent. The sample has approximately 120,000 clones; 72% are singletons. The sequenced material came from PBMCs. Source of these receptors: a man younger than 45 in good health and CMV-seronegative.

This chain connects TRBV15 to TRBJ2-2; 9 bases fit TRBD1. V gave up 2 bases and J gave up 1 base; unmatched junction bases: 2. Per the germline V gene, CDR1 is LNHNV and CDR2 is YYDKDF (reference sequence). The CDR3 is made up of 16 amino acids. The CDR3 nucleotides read TGTGCCACCAGCAGATTGGGACAGGGGAACACCGGGGAGCTGTTTTTT. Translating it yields CATSRLGQGNTGELFF.

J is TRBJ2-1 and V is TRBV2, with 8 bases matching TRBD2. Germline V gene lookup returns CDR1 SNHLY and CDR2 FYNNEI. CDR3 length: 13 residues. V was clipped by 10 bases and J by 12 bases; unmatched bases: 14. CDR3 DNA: TGTGCCACTCGTCCCGGGACTAGTACGGGGCAGTTCTTC. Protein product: CATRPGTSTGQFF.

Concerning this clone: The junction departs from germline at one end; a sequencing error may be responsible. CDR3: CSARGTGGAF. CDR3 coding DNA: TGCAGTGCTAGAGGGACAGGGGGCGCCTTC. The chain combines TRBV20-1 with TRBJ1-2, with 11 bases lining up with TRBD1. This CDR3 has 10 residues. Germline CDR1 is DFQATT and CDR2 is SNEGSKA (reference sequence).

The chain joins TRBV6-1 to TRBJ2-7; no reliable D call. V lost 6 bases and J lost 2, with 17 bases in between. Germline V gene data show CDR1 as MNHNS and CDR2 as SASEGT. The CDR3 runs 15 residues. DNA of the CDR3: TGTGCCAGCAGCGACCAGACATATTCCACCTACGAGCAGTACTTC. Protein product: CASSDQTYSTYEQYF.

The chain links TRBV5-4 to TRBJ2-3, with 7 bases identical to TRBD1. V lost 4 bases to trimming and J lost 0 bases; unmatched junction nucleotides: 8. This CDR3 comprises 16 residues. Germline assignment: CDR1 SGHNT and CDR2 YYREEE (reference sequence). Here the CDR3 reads CASSNRRDRSTDTQYF. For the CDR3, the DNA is TGTGCCAGCAGCAACCGAAGGGACAGAAGCACAGATACGCAGTATTTT.

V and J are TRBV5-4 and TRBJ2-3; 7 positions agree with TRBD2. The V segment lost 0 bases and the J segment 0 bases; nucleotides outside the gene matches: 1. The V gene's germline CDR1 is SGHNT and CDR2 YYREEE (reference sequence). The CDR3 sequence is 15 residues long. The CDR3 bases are TGTGCCAGCAGCTTGGCCGGGGGGAGCACAGATACGCAGTATTTT. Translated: CASSLAGGSTDTQYF.

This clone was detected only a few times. This CDR3 is CASSLFRDSRNEQYF. In DNA form, the CDR3 reads TGTGCCAGCTCACTTTTTCGGGACAGCCGGAACGAGCAGTACTTC. This sequence joins TRBV18 and TRBJ2-7, with 7 nucleotides matching TRBD1. The CDR3 consists of 15 residues. V dropped 4 bases and J dropped 5; count of bases not matched to a gene: 11. Germline V gene lookup returns CDR1 KGHSH and CDR2 LQKENI.

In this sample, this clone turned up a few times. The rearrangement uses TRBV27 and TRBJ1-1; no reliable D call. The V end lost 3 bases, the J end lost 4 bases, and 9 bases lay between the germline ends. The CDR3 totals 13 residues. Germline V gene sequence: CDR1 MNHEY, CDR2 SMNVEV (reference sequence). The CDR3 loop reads CASSFMTGTEAFF. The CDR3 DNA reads TGTGCCAGCAGTTTCATGACTGGCACTGAAGCTTTCTTT.

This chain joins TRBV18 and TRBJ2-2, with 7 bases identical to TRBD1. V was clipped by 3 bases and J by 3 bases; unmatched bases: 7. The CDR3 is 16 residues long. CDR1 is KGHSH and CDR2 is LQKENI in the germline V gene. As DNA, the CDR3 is TGTGCCAGCTCACCGCGGCGCCAGGGGGACACCGGGGAGCTGTTTTTT. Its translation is CASSPRRQGDTGELFF.

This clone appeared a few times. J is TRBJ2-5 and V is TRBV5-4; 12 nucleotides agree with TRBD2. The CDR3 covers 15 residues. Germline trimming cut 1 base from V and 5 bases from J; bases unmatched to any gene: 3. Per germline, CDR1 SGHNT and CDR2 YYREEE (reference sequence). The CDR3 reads CASSLQLAGGETQYF. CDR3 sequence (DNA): TGTGCCAGCAGCTTGCAGCTAGCGGGGGGGGAGACCCAGTACTTC.

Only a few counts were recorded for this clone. In DNA form, the CDR3 reads TGTGCCAGCACCCCCGTGCGGGGGCCACAAGAGACCCAGTACTTC. This codes for CASTPVRGPQETQYF. The chain joins TRBV7-9 to TRBJ2-5; tentative D call: TRBD2 (7 bases). The length of the CDR3 is 15 residues. Trimming shortened V by 7 bases and J by 2 bases, and 17 bases separated the two germline ends. Per germline, CDR1 SEHNR and CDR2 FQNEAQ (reference sequence).

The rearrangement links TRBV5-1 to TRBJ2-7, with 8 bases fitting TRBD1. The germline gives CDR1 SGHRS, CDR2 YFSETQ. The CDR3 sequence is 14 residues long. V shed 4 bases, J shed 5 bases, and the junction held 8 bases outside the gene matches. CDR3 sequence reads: CASSDWTGFNEQYF. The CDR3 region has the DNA TGCGCCAGCAGCGATTGGACAGGGTTCAACGAGCAGTACTTC.

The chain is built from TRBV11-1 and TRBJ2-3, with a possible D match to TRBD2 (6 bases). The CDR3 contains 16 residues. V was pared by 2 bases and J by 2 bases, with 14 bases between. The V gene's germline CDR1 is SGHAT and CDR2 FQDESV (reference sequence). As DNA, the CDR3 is TGTGCCAGCAGCTTATTTCGGGACTTGAACACAGATACGCAGTATTTT. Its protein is CASSLFRDLNTDTQYF. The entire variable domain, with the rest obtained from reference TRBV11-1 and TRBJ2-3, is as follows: EAEVAQSPRYKITEKSQAVAFWCDPISGHATLYWYRQILGQGPELLVQFQDESVVDDSQLPKDRFSAERLKGVDSTLKIQPAELGDSAMYLCASSLFRDLNTDTQYFGPGTRLTVL.

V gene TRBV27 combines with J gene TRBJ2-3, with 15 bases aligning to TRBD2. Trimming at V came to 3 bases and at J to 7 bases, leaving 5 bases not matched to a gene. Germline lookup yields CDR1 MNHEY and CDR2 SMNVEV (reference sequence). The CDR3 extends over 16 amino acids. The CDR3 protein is CASSFGTSGGLHTQYF. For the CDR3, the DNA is TGTGCCAGCAGTTTCGGGACTAGCGGGGGGCTGCATACGCAGTATTTT.

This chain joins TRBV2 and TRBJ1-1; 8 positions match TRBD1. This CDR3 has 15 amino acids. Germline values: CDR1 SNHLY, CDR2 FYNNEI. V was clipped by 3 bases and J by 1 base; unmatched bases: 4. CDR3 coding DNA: TGTGCCAGCAGTGACCAGGGGGCAAGGAACACTGAAGCTTTCTTT. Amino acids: CASSDQGARNTEAFF.

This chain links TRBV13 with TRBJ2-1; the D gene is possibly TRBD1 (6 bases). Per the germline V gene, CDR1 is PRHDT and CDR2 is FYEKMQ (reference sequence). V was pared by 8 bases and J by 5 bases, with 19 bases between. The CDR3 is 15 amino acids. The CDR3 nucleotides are TGTGCCAGCGGGCTGGGGTTAGGGGACAACAATGAGCAGTTCTTC. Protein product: CASGLGLGDNNEQFF.

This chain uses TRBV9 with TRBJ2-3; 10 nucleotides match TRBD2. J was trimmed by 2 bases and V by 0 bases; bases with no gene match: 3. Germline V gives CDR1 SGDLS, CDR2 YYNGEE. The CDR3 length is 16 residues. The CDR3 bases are TGTGCCAGCAGCGTAGATAGCGGGGGGAACACAGATACGCAGTATTTT. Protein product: CASSVDSGGNTDTQYF.

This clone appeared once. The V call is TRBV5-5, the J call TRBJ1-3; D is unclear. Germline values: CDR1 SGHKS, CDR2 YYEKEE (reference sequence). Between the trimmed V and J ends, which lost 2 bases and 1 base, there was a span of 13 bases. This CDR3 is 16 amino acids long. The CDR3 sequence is CASSFQIRYSGNTIYF. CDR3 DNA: TGTGCCAGCAGCTTCCAAATTCGGTATTCTGGAAACACCATATATTTT.

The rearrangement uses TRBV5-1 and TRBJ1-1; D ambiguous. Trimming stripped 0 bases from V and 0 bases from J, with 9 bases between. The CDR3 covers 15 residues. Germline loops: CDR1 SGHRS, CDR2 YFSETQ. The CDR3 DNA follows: TGCGCCAGCAGCTTGGACAGCCTCATGAACACTGAAGCTTTCTTT. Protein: CASSLDSLMNTEAFF.

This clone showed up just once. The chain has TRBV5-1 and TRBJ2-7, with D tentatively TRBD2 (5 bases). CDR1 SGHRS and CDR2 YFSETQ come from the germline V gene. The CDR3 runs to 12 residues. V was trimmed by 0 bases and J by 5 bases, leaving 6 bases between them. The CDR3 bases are TGCGCCAGCAGCTTGGCCGGGAACGAGCAGTACTTC. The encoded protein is CASSLAGNEQYF.

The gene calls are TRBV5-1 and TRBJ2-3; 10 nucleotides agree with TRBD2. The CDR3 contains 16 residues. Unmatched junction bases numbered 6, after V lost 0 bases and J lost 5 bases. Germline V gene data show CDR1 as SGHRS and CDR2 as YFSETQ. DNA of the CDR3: TGCGCCAGCAGCTTGGTGCAGCGGGGGGGCATAGATACGCAGTATTTT. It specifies CASSLVQRGGIDTQYF.

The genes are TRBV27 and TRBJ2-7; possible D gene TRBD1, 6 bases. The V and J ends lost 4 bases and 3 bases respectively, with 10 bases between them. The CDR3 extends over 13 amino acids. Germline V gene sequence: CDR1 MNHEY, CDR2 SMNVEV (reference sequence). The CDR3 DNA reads TGTGCCAGCAGTTCTACAGGGCTCTACGAGCAGTACTTC. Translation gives CASSSTGLYEQYF.

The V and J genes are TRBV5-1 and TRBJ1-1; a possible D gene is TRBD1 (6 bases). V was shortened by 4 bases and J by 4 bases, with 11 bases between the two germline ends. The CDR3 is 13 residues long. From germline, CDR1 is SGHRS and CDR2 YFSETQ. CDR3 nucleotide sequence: TGCGCCAGCAGCCAGGGGTCGGGCACTGAAGCTTTCTTT. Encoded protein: CASSQGSGTEAFF. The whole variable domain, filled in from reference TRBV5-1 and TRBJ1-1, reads KAGVTQTPRYLIKTRGQQVTLSCSPISGHRSVSWYQQTPGQGLQFLFEYFSETQRNKGNFPGRFSGRQFSNSRSEMNVSTLELGDSALYLCASSQGSGTEAFFGQGTRLTVV.

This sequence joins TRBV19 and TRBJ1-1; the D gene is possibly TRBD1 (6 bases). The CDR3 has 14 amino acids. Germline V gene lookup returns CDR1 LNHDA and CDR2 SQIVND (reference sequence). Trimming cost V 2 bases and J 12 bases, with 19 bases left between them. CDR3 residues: CASSIRGRDFGTFF. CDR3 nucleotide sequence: TGTGCCAGTAGTATAAGGGGGAGGGACTTCGGAACTTTCTTT. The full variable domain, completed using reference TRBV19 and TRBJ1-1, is DGGITQSPKYLFRKEGQNVTLSCEQNLNHDAMYWYRQDPGQGLRLIYYSQIVNDFQKGDIAEGYSVSREKKESFPLTVTSAQKNPTAFYLCASSIRGRDFGTFFGQGTRLTVV.

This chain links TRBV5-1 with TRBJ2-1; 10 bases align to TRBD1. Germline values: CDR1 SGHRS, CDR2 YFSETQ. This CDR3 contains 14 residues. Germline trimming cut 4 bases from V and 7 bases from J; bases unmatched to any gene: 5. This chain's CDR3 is CASSPGQGLNEQFF. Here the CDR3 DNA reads TGCGCCAGCAGCCCGGGACAGGGGCTGAATGAGCAGTTCTTC.

The CDR3: CASSPSGDYGYTF. Here the CDR3 DNA reads TGTGCCAGCTCACCATCAGGTGACTATGGCTACACCTTC. The chain employs TRBV18 and TRBJ1-2; D call uncertain. The V gene lost 2 bases and the J gene lost 3 bases, with 7 bases spanning the gap. The CDR3 totals 13 residues. Germline values: CDR1 KGHSH, CDR2 LQKENI.

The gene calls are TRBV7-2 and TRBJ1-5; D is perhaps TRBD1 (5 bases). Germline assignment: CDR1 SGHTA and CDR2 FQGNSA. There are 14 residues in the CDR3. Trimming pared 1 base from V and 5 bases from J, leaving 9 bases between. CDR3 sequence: CASSLGQNYQPQHF. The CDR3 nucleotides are TGTGCCAGCAGCTTAGGACAGAACTATCAGCCCCAGCATTTT.